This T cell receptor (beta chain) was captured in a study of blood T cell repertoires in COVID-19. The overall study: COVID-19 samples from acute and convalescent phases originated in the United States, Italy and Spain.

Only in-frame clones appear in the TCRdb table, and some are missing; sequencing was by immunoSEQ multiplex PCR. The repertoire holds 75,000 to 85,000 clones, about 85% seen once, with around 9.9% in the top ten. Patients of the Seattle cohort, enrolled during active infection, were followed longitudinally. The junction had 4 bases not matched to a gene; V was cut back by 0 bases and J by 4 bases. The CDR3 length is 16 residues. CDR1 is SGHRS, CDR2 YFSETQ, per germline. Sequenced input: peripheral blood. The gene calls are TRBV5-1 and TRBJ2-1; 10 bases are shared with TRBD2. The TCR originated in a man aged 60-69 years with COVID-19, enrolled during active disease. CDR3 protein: CASSLVGTSEYNEQFF. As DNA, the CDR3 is TGCGCCAGCAGCTTGGTCGGGACTAGCGAGTACAATGAGCAGTTCTTC.